This T cell receptor beta chain was captured by sequencing in a study of CD8+ T cells in alopecia areata. This clone was found a few times. Sequencing relied on a cDNA template that was reverse transcribed from extracted RNA. Clones were sequenced by immunoSEQ multiplex PCR, and TCRdb holds only the in-frame ones, with some missing. The sample contains approximately 89,000 clones, less than 50% of which appear only once. Germline CDR1 is SQVTM and CDR2 is ANQGSEA. CDR3 length: 14 amino acids. The trim removed 8 bases at V and 0 bases at J, leaving 3 bases unmatched. The receptor was isolated from a human donor with alopecia areata. The chain is built from TRBV29-1 and TRBJ2-3; 12 bases match TRBD2. Material: CD4+ T cells sorted from blood. The CDR3 DNA reads TGCAGCTTGGGGACTAGCGGGAGCACAGATACGCAGTATTTT. Translating gives CSLGTSGSTDTQYF.